These T cell receptor beta chains were read from a single sample in a study of blood T cell repertoires in COVID-19. Clones were sequenced by immunoSEQ multiplex PCR, and TCRdb holds only the in-frame ones, with some missing. The table records about 300,000 clones, approximately 89% of them present only once. Sequencing was carried out using peripheral blood. Source of these receptors: a woman aged 25-40 years who had recovered from COVID-19. Both conserved end residues are part of each CDR3. A D gene is named only where the DNA matches it firmly. Size tells how often a clone was seen (once, few, many) or the class of an expanded clone, and some rows leave it out.

>NA|TRBV6-5|14|NA|TRBJ1-1
CASSFRHRNTEAFF
TGTGCCAGCAGTTTCAGACATCGAAACACTGAAGCTTTCTTT
>NA|TRBV5-1|16|NA|TRBJ2-3
CASSLAGGLGTDTQYF
TGCGCCAGCAGTCTGGCCGGGGGTTTGGGCACAGATACGCAGTATTTT
>TRBD1|TRBV6-1|15|NA|TRBJ2-7
CASSEYRTGAYEQYF
TGTGCCAGCAGTGAATACAGGACAGGGGCCTACGAGCAGTACTTC
>TRBD2|TRBV7-2|18|NA|TRBJ2-1
CASSLGGGSRSGYNEQFF
TGTGCCAGCAGCTTAGGCGGGGGTTCCCGGTCCGGCTACAATGAGCAGTTCTTC
>NA|TRBV21-1|15|NA|TRBJ1-3
CASSKVGDPGNTIYF
TGTGCCAGCAGCAAAGTAGGGGATCCTGGAAACACCATATATTTT
>NA|TRBV10-3|14|NA|TRBJ2-1
CAISESSQYNEQFF
TGTGCCATCAGTGAGTCTAGCCAATACAATGAGCAGTTCTTC
>NA|TRBV24-1|16|NA|TRBJ1-5
CATSDSDKYSNQPQHF
TGTGCCACCAGTGACAGTGACAAGTATAGCAATCAGCCCCAGCATTTT
>TRBD1|TRBV11-2|14|NA|TRBJ2-7
CASRGTGKTYEQYF
TGTGCCAGCAGGGGGACAGGGAAAACCTACGAGCAGTACTTC
>NA|TRBV5-5|14|once|TRBJ1-1
CASSWRTANTEAFF
TGTGCCAGCAGCTGGAGGACGGCGAACACTGAAGCTTTCTTT
>TRBD1|TRBV20-1|20|NA|TRBJ1-6
CSASYSGQGAGFAYNSPLHF
TGCAGTGCTAGTTACTCGGGACAGGGGGCCGGTTTTGCCTATAATTCACCCCTCCACTTT
>NA|TRBV2|14|few|TRBJ1-6
CASSVAGAASPLHF
TGTGCCAGCAGTGTCGCGGGGGCCGCTTCACCCCTCCACTTT
>TRBD1|TRBV7-8|13|NA|TRBJ1-1
CASSKREQGAAFF
TGTGCCAGCAGCAAACGGGAACAGGGGGCGGCTTTCTTT
>NA|TRBV30|13|NA|TRBJ2-4
CAWSGRLGDIQYF
TGTGCCTGGAGTGGGAGGTTAGGAGACATTCAGTACTTC
>TRBD2|TRBV13|17|NA|TRBJ2-7
CASSPRTSGGRAYEQYF
TGTGCCAGCAGCCCACGGACTAGCGGGGGGCGTGCCTACGAGCAGTACTTC
>NA|TRBV30|13|NA|TRBJ1-4
CAWTGRSNEKLFF
TGTGCCTGGACAGGGAGGAGTAATGAAAAACTGTTTTTT
>NA|TRBV5-1|14|NA|TRBJ1-2
CASKEQGTNYGYTF
TGCGCCAGCAAGGAACAGGGCACTAACTATGGCTACACCTTC
>TRBD2|TRBV4-1|18|NA|TRBJ2-7
CASSQGLAGALGSYEQYF
TGCGCCAGCAGCCAAGGACTAGCGGGGGCCTTGGGCTCCTACGAGCAGTACTTC
>NA|TRBV10-3|14|NA|TRBJ1-2
CAISGTGSGYGYTF
TGTGCCATCAGTGGTACAGGGAGTGGCTATGGCTACACCTTC
>NA|TRBV7-2|13|NA|TRBJ1-5
CASSLIADQPQHF
TGTGCCAGCAGCTTAATCGCAGATCAGCCCCAGCATTTT
>TRBD2|TRBV27|15|NA|TRBJ2-1
CASSLPSGGAGEQFF
TGTGCCAGCAGTTTACCTAGCGGGGGGGCGGGTGAGCAGTTCTTC
>NA|TRBV9|15|NA|TRBJ2-7
CASSASPTASYEQYF
TGTGCCAGCAGCGCCTCCCCCACTGCCTCCTACGAGCAGTACTTC
>TRBD1|TRBV19|15|once|TRBJ2-7
CASSIVGTAVSEQYF
TGTGCCAGTAGTATAGTAGGGACAGCCGTGAGCGAGCAGTACTTC
>NA|TRBV10-3|16|NA|TRBJ2-1
CAISEGPTGINNEQFF
TGTGCCATCAGTGAAGGGCCGACAGGTATTAACAATGAGCAGTTCTTC
>TRBD2|TRBV7-2|15|once|TRBJ2-2
CASSRSGEYTGELFF
TGTGCCAGCAGTCGTAGCGGGGAGTACACCGGGGAGCTGTTTTTT
>NA|TRBV6-5|14|NA|TRBJ1-5
CASSRQKSNQPQHF
TGTGCCAGCAGCCGACAGAAGAGCAATCAGCCCCAGCATTTT
>NA|TRBV11-2|17|NA|TRBJ1-2
CASSLRTDKTTPYGYTF
TGTGCCAGCAGCTTAAGGACAGACAAAACAACCCCCTATGGCTACACCTTC
>TRBD1|TRBV7-9|13|NA|TRBJ2-1
CASRTGSYNEQFF
TGTGCCAGCAGGACAGGGTCCTACAATGAGCAGTTCTTC
>NA|TRBV2|17|once|TRBJ1-5
CASRHIPRTASNQPQHF
TGTGCCAGCAGACATATCCCACGGACTGCGAGCAATCAGCCCCAGCATTTT